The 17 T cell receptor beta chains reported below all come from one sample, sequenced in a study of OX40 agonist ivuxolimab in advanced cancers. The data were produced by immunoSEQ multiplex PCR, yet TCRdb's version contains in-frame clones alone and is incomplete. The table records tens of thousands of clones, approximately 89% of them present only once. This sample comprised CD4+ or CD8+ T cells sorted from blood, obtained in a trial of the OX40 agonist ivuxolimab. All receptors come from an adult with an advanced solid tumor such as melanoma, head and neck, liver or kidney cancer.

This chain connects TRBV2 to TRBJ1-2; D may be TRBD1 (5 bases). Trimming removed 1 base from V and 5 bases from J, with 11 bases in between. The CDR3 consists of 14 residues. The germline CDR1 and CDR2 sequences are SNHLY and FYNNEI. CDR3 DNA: TGTGCCAGCAGTGAAGGGGGGGTACGGTATGGCTACACCTTC. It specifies CASSEGGVRYGYTF.

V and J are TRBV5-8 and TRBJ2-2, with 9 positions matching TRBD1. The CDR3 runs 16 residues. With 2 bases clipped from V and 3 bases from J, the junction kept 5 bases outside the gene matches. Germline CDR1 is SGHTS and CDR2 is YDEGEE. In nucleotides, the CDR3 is TGTGCCAGCAGCTTTAGGGACAGGGCGCACACCGGGGAGCTGTTTTTT. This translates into CASSFRDRAHTGELFF.

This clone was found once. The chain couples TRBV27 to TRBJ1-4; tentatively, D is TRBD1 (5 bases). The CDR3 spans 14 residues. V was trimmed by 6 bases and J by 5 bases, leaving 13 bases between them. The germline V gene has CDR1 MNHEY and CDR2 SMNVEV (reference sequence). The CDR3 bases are TGTGCCAGCAGGCTGGGACGGAGAAATGAAAAACTGTTTTTT. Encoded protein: CASRLGRRNEKLFF.

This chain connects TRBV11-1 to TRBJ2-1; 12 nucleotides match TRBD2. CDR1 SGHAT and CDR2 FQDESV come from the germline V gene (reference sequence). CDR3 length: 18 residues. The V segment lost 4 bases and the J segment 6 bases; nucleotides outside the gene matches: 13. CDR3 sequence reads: CASSSSSGLAGGSNEQFF. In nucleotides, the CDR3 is TGTGCCAGCAGCTCCTCGAGTGGGCTAGCGGGGGGGAGCAATGAGCAGTTCTTC.

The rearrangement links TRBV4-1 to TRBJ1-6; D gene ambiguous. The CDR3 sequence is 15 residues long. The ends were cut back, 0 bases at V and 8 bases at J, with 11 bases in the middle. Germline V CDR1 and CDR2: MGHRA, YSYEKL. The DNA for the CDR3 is TGCGCCAGCAGCCAAGAAGGCAGGACCTATTCACCCCTCCACTTT. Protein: CASSQEGRTYSPLHF.

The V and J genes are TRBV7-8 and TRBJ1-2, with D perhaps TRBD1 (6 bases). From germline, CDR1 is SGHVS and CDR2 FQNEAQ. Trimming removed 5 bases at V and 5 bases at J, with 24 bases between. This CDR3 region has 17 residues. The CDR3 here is CASSQGGGQQGMYGYTF. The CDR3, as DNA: TGTGCCAGCAGCCAAGGTGGAGGGCAGCAGGGGATGTATGGCTACACCTTC.

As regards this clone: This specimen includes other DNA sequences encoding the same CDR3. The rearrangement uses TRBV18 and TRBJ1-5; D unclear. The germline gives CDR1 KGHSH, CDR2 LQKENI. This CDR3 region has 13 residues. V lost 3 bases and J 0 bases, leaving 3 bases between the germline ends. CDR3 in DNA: TGTGCCAGCTCACCCGATAGCAATCAGCCCCAGCATTTT. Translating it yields CASSPDSNQPQHF.

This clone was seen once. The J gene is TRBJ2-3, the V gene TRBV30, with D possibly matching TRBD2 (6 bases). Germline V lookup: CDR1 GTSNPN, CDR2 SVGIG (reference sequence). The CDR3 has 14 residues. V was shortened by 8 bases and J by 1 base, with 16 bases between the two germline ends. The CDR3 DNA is TGTGCCAGAAACGGCCCGGGGGGCACAGATACGCAGTATTTT. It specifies CARNGPGGTDTQYF.

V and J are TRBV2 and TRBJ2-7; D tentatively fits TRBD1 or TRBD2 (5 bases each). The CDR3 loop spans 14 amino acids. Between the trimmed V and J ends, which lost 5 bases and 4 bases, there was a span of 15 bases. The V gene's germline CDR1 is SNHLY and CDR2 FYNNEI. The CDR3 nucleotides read TGTGCCAGCAGTCGAAATGGGGGATTGTACGAGCAGTACTTC. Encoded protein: CASSRNGGLYEQYF.

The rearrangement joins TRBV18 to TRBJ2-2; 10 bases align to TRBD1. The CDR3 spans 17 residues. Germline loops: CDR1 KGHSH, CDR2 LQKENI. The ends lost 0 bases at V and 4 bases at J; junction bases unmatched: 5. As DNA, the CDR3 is TGTGCCAGCTCACCACCGACAGGGGGCTCGAGCACCGGGGAGCTGTTTTTT. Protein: CASSPPTGGSSTGELFF.

CDR3 sequence reads: CASSGQGYGYTF. In DNA, the CDR3 is TGTGCCAGCAGCGGACAGGGCTATGGCTACACCTTC. This chain uses TRBV5-8 with TRBJ1-2, with TRBD1 matching 8 bases. V lost 4 bases and J lost 4; bases outside the gene matches: 0. Germline loops: CDR1 SGHTS, CDR2 YDEGEE. CDR3 length: 12 residues. Based on the CDR3 plus reference TRBV5-8 and TRBJ1-2, the full variable domain is EAGVTQSPTHLIKTRGQQATLRCSPISGHTSVYWYQQALGLGLQFLLWYDEGEERNRGNFPPRFSGRQFPNYSSELNVNALELEDSALYLCASSGQGYGYTFGSGTRLTVV.

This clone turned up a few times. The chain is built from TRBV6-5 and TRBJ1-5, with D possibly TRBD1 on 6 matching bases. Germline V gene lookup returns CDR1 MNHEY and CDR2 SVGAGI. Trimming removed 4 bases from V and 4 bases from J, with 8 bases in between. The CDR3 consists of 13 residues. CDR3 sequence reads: CASSSQGNQPQHF. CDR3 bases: TGTGCCAGCAGTTCGCAGGGGAATCAGCCCCAGCATTTT.

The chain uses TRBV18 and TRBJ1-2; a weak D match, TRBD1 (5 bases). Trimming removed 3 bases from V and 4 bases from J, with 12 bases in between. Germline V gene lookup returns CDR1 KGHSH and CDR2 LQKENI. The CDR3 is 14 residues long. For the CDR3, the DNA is TGTGCCAGCTCACCCGACAGTCTGTCCTATGGCTACACCTTC. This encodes CASSPDSLSYGYTF.

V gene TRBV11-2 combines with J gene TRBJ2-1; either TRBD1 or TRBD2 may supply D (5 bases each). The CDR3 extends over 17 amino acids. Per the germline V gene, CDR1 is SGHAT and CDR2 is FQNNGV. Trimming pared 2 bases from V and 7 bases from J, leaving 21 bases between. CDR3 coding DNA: TGTGCCAGCAGCTTAACGGGTTGGGGCCTAGCCGGGAATGAGCAGTTCTTC. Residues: CASSLTGWGLAGNEQFF. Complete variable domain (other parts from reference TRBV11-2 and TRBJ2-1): EAGVAQSPRYKIIEKRQSVAFWCNPISGHATLYWYQQILGQGPKLLIQFQNNGVVDDSQLPKDRFSAERLKGVDSTLKIQPAKLEDSAVYLCASSLTGWGLAGNEQFFGPGTRLTVL.

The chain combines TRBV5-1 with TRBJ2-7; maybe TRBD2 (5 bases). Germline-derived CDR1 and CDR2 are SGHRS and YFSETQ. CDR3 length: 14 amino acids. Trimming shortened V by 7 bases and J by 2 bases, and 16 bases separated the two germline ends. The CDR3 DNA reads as TGCGCCAGCGTTCCCAGCCTCGGGGCCTACGAGCAGTACTTC. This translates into CASVPSLGAYEQYF.

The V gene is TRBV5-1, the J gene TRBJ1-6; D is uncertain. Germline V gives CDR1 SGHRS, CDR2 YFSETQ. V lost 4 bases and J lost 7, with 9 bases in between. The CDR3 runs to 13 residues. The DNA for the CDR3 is TGCGCCAGCAGCCGGGAGGCAAATTCACCCCTCCACTTT. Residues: CASSREANSPLHF.

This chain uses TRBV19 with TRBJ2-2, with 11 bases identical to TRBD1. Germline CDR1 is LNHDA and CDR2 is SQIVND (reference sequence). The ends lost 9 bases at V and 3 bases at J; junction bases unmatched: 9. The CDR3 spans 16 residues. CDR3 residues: CASRPPGQGDTGELFF. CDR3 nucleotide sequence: TGTGCCAGCAGACCCCCGGGACAGGGGGACACCGGGGAGCTGTTTTTT. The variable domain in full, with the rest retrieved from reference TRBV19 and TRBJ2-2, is DGGITQSPKYLFRKEGQNVTLSCEQNLNHDAMYWYRQDPGQGLRLIYYSQIVNDFQKGDIAEGYSVSREKKESFPLTVTSAQKNPTAFYLCASRPPGQGDTGELFFGEGSRLTVL.